Listed below are T cell receptor beta chains from one sample, sequenced in a study of shared clonotypes between healthy human individuals. The method was immunoSEQ multiplex PCR; TCRdb's version includes in-frame clones alone and lacks a portion of them. The profile shows around 320,000 clones, around 86% of them singletons. Sequencing used memory CD8+ T cells sorted from blood. All receptors come from a man between 18 and 29 years old in good health. The CDR3 runs from the conserved cysteine through the conserved F or W. Each record gives: V gene, clone size, J gene, D gene, CDR3 DNA, CDR3 protein. The D gene is left open where the match is weak. Size tells how often a clone was seen (once, few, many) or the class of an expanded clone, and some rows leave it out.

TRBV7-9	once	TRBJ1-2	.	TGTGCCAGCAGCTTCCAGGGGAACTATGGCTACACCTTC	CASSFQGNYGYTF
TRBV30	.	TRBJ2-3	TRBD2	TGTGCCTGGAGTGACCGGGCTAGCGGGAGGTACTTCACAGATACGCAGTATTTT	CAWSDRASGRYFTDTQYF
TRBV6-5	.	TRBJ1-4	.	TGTGCCAGCAGTTTGTCCCGAGTGGGTAATGAAAAACTGTTTTTT	CASSLSRVGNEKLFF
TRBV27	.	TRBJ2-2	.	TGTGCCAGCAGCTTCCAGGGTACCGGGGAGCTGTTTTTT	CASSFQGTGELFF
TRBV7-2	.	TRBJ2-7	.	TGTGCCAGCAGTCCCGGCTCCGGGACTTCCTTCTACGAGCAGTACTTC	CASSPGSGTSFYEQYF
TRBV4-1	.	TRBJ2-4	.	TGCGCCAGCAGCCAAGATACCAGAACGGACATTCAGTACTTC	CASSQDTRTDIQYF
TRBV11-2	.	TRBJ1-2	TRBD1	TGTGCCAGCAGCTTAGTCGGCGGGACAGCTTATGACTACACCTTC	CASSLVGGTAYDYTF
TRBV27	.	TRBJ2-7	TRBD1	TGTGCCAGCAGTTTTGACAGGGGGGGCAACGAGCAGTACTTC	CASSFDRGGNEQYF
TRBV7-2	.	TRBJ1-1	TRBD1	TGTGCCAGCAGCCCCTTTTGGACAGGGAGGAACACTGAAGCTTTCTTT	CASSPFWTGRNTEAFF
TRBV10-1	.	TRBJ2-7	TRBD1	TGCGCCAGCAGTGGGATTGGGACAGCTAACGAGCAGTACTTC	CASSGIGTANEQYF
TRBV18	.	TRBJ2-6	.	TGTGCCAGCTCACCCGGACTGGCGGCTGGGGCCAACGTCCTGACTTTC	CASSPGLAAGANVLTF
TRBV4-1	.	TRBJ2-3	.	TGCGCCAGCAGCCAGGGATTAGGTAGCACAGATACGCAGTATTTT	CASSQGLGSTDTQYF
TRBV27	.	TRBJ2-7	.	TGTGCCAGCAGTTTAGGCCGTGCCTACGAGCAGTACTTC	CASSLGRAYEQYF
TRBV21-1	.	TRBJ2-7	.	TGTGCCAGCAGAGAGAAAAGGGGCACGAACAGGTCCTCCTACGAGCAGTACTTC	CASREKRGTNRSSYEQYF
TRBV9	.	TRBJ2-7	.	TGTGCCAGCAGCGTAGGAGGCGGATATTCCTACGAGCAGTACTTC	CASSVGGGYSYEQYF
TRBV5-6	once	TRBJ1-1	.	TGTGCCAGCAGCTCCCGGGAGAACACTGAAGCTTTCTTT	CASSSRENTEAFF
TRBV7-9	few	TRBJ1-2	TRBD1	TGTGCCAGCAGCCCACTAACAGGGGTCGGAAGCTATGGCTACACCTTC	CASSPLTGVGSYGYTF
TRBV11-2	few	TRBJ2-1	.	TGTGCCACCGCATGGAGGGGTAACTACAATGAGCAGTTCTTC	CATAWRGNYNEQFF
TRBV6-6	few	TRBJ2-1	TRBD1	TGTGCCAGCAGTTTCCCGGGACAGTTGCCGTTCTTC	CASSFPGQLPFF
TRBV27	.	TRBJ2-7	TRBD1	TGTGCCAGCAGTAGCTTATCCGGGACAGGGACGATCGAGCAGTACTTC	CASSSLSGTGTIEQYF
TRBV11-2	.	TRBJ1-3	TRBD1	TGTGCCAGCAGCTTGGACAGGGTGTATGGCGCTGGAAACACCATATATTTT	CASSLDRVYGAGNTIYF
TRBV13	.	TRBJ2-7	TRBD2	TGTGCCAGCAGCTTACTCATGGGGCCGGGACTAAGAATGGTCGAGCAGTACTTC	CASSLLMGPGLRMVEQYF
TRBV19	.	TRBJ1-3	.	TGTGCCAGTAGCCTCTCTGGAAACACCATATATTTT	CASSLSGNTIYF
TRBV6-1	.	TRBJ2-7	TRBD1	TGTGCCAGCCAGAATACAGGGGCCACCTACGAGCAGTACTTC	CASQNTGATYEQYF
TRBV7-9	.	TRBJ2-7	.	TGTGCCAGCAGCTTAGCGCTAGGGAAGGGCGACGAGCAGTACTTC	CASSLALGKGDEQYF
TRBV5-1	.	TRBJ2-5	TRBD2	TGCGCCAGCAGCTTGGGGACTAGCGGGGAGGGATTTGGAGAGACCCAGTACTTC	CASSLGTSGEGFGETQYF
TRBV27	.	TRBJ1-2	.	TGTGCCAGCAGTTCCACCGGGAACTATGGCTACACCTTC	CASSSTGNYGYTF
TRBV9	.	TRBJ2-1	.	TGTGCCAGCAGCGTAGCTAGCATCCATGAGCAGTTCTTC	CASSVASIHEQFF
TRBV2	.	TRBJ1-6	.	TGTGCCAGCAGTGGTCGAGGAGCCTATAATTCACCCCTCCACTTT	CASSGRGAYNSPLHF
TRBV5-1	.	TRBJ1-1	.	TGCGCCAGCAGCTTGGCAGTGAACACTGAAGCTTTCTTT	CASSLAVNTEAFF
TRBV19	few	TRBJ2-7	.	TGTGCCAGTATTTGGGACCCCTACGAGCAGTACTTC	CASIWDPYEQYF
TRBV4-1	few	TRBJ1-5	.	TGCGCCAGCAGCCAAGGGGCGGATCAGCCCCAGCATTTT	CASSQGADQPQHF
TRBV7-9	.	TRBJ2-4	.	TGTGCCAGCAGCTTAAAGGGGGAAAAAAACATTCAGTACTTC	CASSLKGEKNIQYF
TRBV4-1	.	TRBJ2-1	.	TGCGCCAGCAGCCAACTTTACAATGAGCAGTTCTTC	CASSQLYNEQFF
TRBV27	.	TRBJ2-2	TRBD1	TGTGCCAGCAGTTTACTGGCAGGGGGCTACACCGGGGAGCTGTTTTTT	CASSLLAGGYTGELFF
TRBV29-1	once	TRBJ1-2	.	TGCAGCGCCGCTGGGGCAGGGGTATTCTATGGCTACACCTTC	CSAAGAGVFYGYTF
TRBV7-9	.	TRBJ2-2	.	TGTGCCAGCAGCCGAGCCGGGACTCCGAACACCGGGGAGCTGTTTTTT	CASSRAGTPNTGELFF
TRBV29-1	.	TRBJ2-7	.	TGCAGCGTTGAGGTTCTACAGGGAGGCTACGAGCAGTACTTC	CSVEVLQGGYEQYF
TRBV7-9	.	TRBJ2-7	TRBD1	TGTGCCAGCAGCGATACCGGGACAGTGGGCGAGCAGTACTTC	CASSDTGTVGEQYF
TRBV11-2	.	TRBJ2-7	.	TGTGCCAGCCGCCACAACCGGGACTTAACCTACGAGCAGTACTTC	CASRHNRDLTYEQYF
TRBV6-4	.	TRBJ2-3	.	TGTGCCAGCAGTGACTCGGAAGCAGATACGCAGTATTTT	CASSDSEADTQYF
TRBV5-6	.	TRBJ2-5	.	TGTGCCAGCAGCGCCCTAGGGGAGACCCAGTACTTC	CASSALGETQYF
TRBV27	.	TRBJ2-3	.	TGTGCCAGCAGTAAGATTGCCGATACGCAGTATTTT	CASSKIADTQYF
TRBV9	.	TRBJ2-3	.	TGTGCCAGCAGCGTACCAGCGGGCCACATCACAGATACGCAGTATTTT	CASSVPAGHITDTQYF
TRBV27	few	TRBJ2-5	.	TGTGCCAGCAGCACCGAGAGGGAAGAGACCCAGTACTTC	CASSTEREETQYF
TRBV27	once	TRBJ1-5	.	TGTGCCAGCAGTTTAGTAGGGCCCCTCGGGCAGCCCCAGCATTTT	CASSLVGPLGQPQHF
TRBV5-4	.	TRBJ2-7	.	TGTGCCAGCAGCTTGATCGGACGTCAGGTCTACGAGCAGTACTTC	CASSLIGRQVYEQYF
TRBV10-1	.	TRBJ2-7	TRBD2	TGCGCCAGCAGTGAAGGGACTAGCGTCTACGAGCAGTACTTC	CASSEGTSVYEQYF
TRBV4-3	.	TRBJ2-3	.	TGCGCCAGCAGCCAAGACCTAGCACTGATCCCTAGCACAGATACGCAGTATTTT	CASSQDLALIPSTDTQYF
TRBV28	.	TRBJ2-7	.	TGTGCCAGCAGTTTAACATTCTCCTACGAGCAGTACTTC	CASSLTFSYEQYF
TRBV7-6	.	TRBJ2-3	TRBD2	TGTGCCAGCAGCTCGGGACTAGCGGGGAGCACAGATACGCAGTATTTT	CASSSGLAGSTDTQYF
TRBV5-1	many	TRBJ1-1	.	TGCGCCAGCGGCCAGGGGAACACTGAAGCTTTCTTT	CASGQGNTEAFF
TRBV6-6	.	TRBJ1-1	.	TGTGCCATGCTCTCGGACAGTGAAGCTTTCTTT	CAMLSDSEAFF
TRBV19	many	TRBJ2-7	.	TGTGCCAGTAGTCCGGGGGTGGGTAGTCTCTACGAGCAGTACTTC	CASSPGVGSLYEQYF
TRBV28	.	TRBJ1-1	.	TGTGCCAGCAGTTTCGACACTGAAGCTTTCTTT	CASSFDTEAFF
TRBV6-5	.	TRBJ2-7	TRBD2	TGTGCCAGCAGTTACGGGACTAGCGGAGGGTGGGAGCAGTACTTC	CASSYGTSGGWEQYF
TRBV19	.	TRBJ2-6	TRBD1	TGTGCCAGCACAAATGACAGGGCTGGGGCCAACGTCCTGACTTTC	CASTNDRAGANVLTF